These T cell receptor beta chains were read from a single sample in a study of blood T cell repertoires in COVID-19. TCRdb's copy holds only in-frame clones and misses some; the assay was immunoSEQ multiplex PCR. The table has about 150,000 clones, 86% seen once. Sequencing input: peripheral blood. The receptors derive from a woman in her 70s with acute or convalescent COVID-19. CDR3s include the opening cysteine and the closing phenylalanine or tryptophan. Fields, in order: J gene, clone size, V gene, D gene, CDR3 DNA, CDR3 protein. D genes are given only for firm matches. The size field is filled for only some rows; it gives once, few, many or a size class.

TRBJ2-2 NA TRBV6-2/TRBV6-3 NA TGTGCCAGCAGTTATTACTACACCGGGGAGCTGTTTTTT CASSYYYTGELFF
TRBJ1-2 once TRBV4-3 NA TGCGCCAGCAGCCAAGTACTCGGAGGGCGCGGCTACACCTTC CASSQVLGGRGYTF
TRBJ1-2 NA TRBV5-1 NA TGCGCCAGCAGCTTGGTCGGGTTGGTTGGTCCAAACTATGGCTACACCTTC CASSLVGLVGPNYGYTF
TRBJ1-1 NA TRBV19 TRBD1 TGTGCCAGTAGTACCATGACAGGGATCACTGAAGCTTTCTTT CASSTMTGITEAFF
TRBJ1-3 NA TRBV20-1 NA TGCAGTGCTAGTCCGCGGAGCTCTGGAAACACCATATATTTT CSASPRSSGNTIYF
TRBJ2-7 NA TRBV4-2 TRBD1 TGTGCCAGCAGCCAAGGGACAGGGGACGAGCAGTACTTC CASSQGTGDEQYF
TRBJ2-3 NA TRBV7-9 TRBD1 TGTGCCAGCAGCCGCGGACAGGGGGGTTCACAGTATTTT CASSRGQGGSQYF
TRBJ2-1 NA TRBV4-2 NA TGTGCCAGCAGCCAAGATACGGCGACAGGTGAGCAGTTCTTC CASSQDTATGEQFF
TRBJ2-2 NA TRBV7-6 NA TGTGCCAGCAGCCCACCCCCCGGGAGCACCGGGGAGCTGTTTTTT CASSPPPGSTGELFF
TRBJ2-7 once TRBV25-1 NA TGTGCCAGCAGTGACAACTACGAGCAGTACTTC CASSDNYEQYF
TRBJ1-2 NA TRBV11-2 NA TGTGCCAGCAGCTCCAGGGCCACTTATGGCTACACCTTC CASSSRATYGYTF
TRBJ2-7 NA TRBV6-2/TRBV6-3 TRBD2 TGTGCCAGCAGTTTTCACCGGACTAGCGGGAGCCGTGACGAGCAGTACTTC CASSFHRTSGSRDEQYF
TRBJ1-3 NA TRBV15 TRBD1 TGTGCCACCAGCAGAGATATGCGACAGGGGGCACGAAACACCATATATTTT CATSRDMRQGARNTIYF
TRBJ1-1 many TRBV5-6 NA TGTGCCAGCAGCTCCCATGGGGGGGAGATAGCTTTCTTT CASSSHGGEIAFF
TRBJ2-1 NA TRBV27 TRBD2 TGTGCCAGCAGTTACTGGTTAGCGGGCAACAATGAGCAGTTCTTC CASSYWLAGNNEQFF
TRBJ1-4 NA TRBV14 NA TGTGCCACCCTCCGCGGGGGCCTTGCAACTAATGAAAAACTGTTTTTT CATLRGGLATNEKLFF
TRBJ2-1 NA TRBV20-1 TRBD1 TGCAGTGCTAGTCCTGCACAGGGGGCGGCCTACAATGAGCAGTTCTTC CSASPAQGAAYNEQFF
TRBJ1-2 once TRBV6-1 NA TGTGCCGGCAGTGAAGCGCCGACAGTAAACTATGGCTACACCTTC CAGSEAPTVNYGYTF
TRBJ2-3 NA TRBV5-5 NA TGTGCCAGCAGCAAGCAGGCTTTAACTACAGATACGCAGTATTTT CASSKQALTTDTQYF
TRBJ2-1 NA TRBV9 NA TGTGCCAGCAGCGTAGAAGCGGGCTTCCCGGGACAGGAGCAGTTCTTC CASSVEAGFPGQEQFF
TRBJ2-3 once TRBV18 TRBD1 TGTGCCAGCTCACCTTGGGACAGCGCCACAGATACGCAGTATTTT CASSPWDSATDTQYF
TRBJ1-1 NA TRBV27 TRBD1 TGTGCCAGCAGACACCCGGGACAGGGGGCTGAAGCTTTCTTT CASRHPGQGAEAFF
TRBJ1-2 NA TRBV5-5 TRBD1 TGTGCCAGCACCCGAGAATTACAGGGGTACTATGGCTACACCTTC CASTRELQGYYGYTF
TRBJ1-1 NA TRBV7-8 TRBD1 TGTGCCAGCAGCCTCCGACAGGGAAACACTGAAGCTTTCTTT CASSLRQGNTEAFF
TRBJ1-1 NA TRBV6-2/TRBV6-3 NA TGTGCCAGCAGTTACTACGGGGTGAACACTGAAGCTTTCTTT CASSYYGVNTEAFF
TRBJ2-7 NA TRBV30 NA TGTGCCTGGGCGAACAGGGTTGGAGTTTACGAGCAGTACTTC CAWANRVGVYEQYF
TRBJ2-2 few TRBV7-6 TRBD2 TGTGCCAGCAGCCTCGGATCCGGGGGGACCGGGGAGCTGTTTTTT CASSLGSGGTGELFF